A selection of T cell receptor beta chains follows, all from one sample in a study of graft-versus-host responses after intestinal transplantation. The protocol was immunoSEQ multiplex PCR, while the TCRdb copy is restricted to in-frame clones and leaves out a portion. The sample contains tens of thousands of clones, 30% to 40% of which appear only once. The input for sequencing was alloreactive CD8+ T cells from a mixed lymphocyte reaction culture, taken before intestinal transplant. These receptors were taken from a human patient who received an intestinal transplant. Both conserved end residues are part of each CDR3. Fields, in order: J gene, V gene, clone size, D gene, CDR3 protein, CDR3 DNA. The D gene is left open where the match is weak. Size is stated for part of the rows, as once, few or many counts, or as a class when the clone is expanded.

J: TRBJ1-2; V: TRBV4-3; size: .; D: .; CDR3: CASSHGPSDYTF; DNA: TGCGCCAGCAGCCATGGACCATCGGACTACACCTTC
J: TRBJ2-7; V: TRBV13; size: .; D: .; CDR3: CASSSMDSPIYEQYF; DNA: TGTGCCAGCAGCTCGATGGACTCCCCTATCTACGAGCAGTACTTC
J: TRBJ2-1; V: TRBV7-9; size: .; D: .; CDR3: CASSLPGSANEQFF; DNA: TGTGCCAGCAGCCTCCCTGGGAGCGCCAATGAGCAGTTCTTC
J: TRBJ2-1; V: TRBV12-1; size: .; D: .; CDR3: CASSSKPGQGASGSYNEQFF; DNA: TGTGCCAGCAGCTCCAAGCCGGGACAGGGGGCTTCAGGCTCCTACAATGAGCAGTTCTTC
J: TRBJ2-5; V: TRBV15; size: few; D: .; CDR3: CATSRRGAGLETQYF; DNA: TGTGCCACCAGCAGGCGGGGCGCAGGGTTGGAGACCCAGTACTTC
J: TRBJ2-1; V: TRBV7-3; size: .; D: TRBD2; CDR3: CASSFSGRAYQLSYNEQFF; DNA: TGTGCCAGCAGCTTTAGCGGGAGGGCCTACCAACTATCCTACAATGAGCAGTTCTTC
J: TRBJ1-2; V: TRBV6-5; size: .; D: TRBD1; CDR3: CASSYRDRDWDGYTF; DNA: TGTGCCAGCAGTTACCGGGACAGGGATTGGGATGGCTACACCTTC
J: TRBJ2-1; V: TRBV11-3; size: .; D: .; CDR3: CASSHGWGNEQFF; DNA: TGTGCCAGCAGTCACGGGTGGGGCAATGAGCAGTTCTTC
J: TRBJ2-1; V: TRBV7-9; size: .; D: TRBD2; CDR3: CASSHPGLGHNEQFF; DNA: TGTGCCAGCAGTCATCCGGGACTAGGGCACAATGAGCAGTTCTTC
J: TRBJ2-1; V: TRBV4-1; size: few; D: .; CDR3: CASSQPAEGHEQFF; DNA: TGCGCCAGCAGCCAACCAGCAGAGGGGCATGAGCAGTTCTTC
J: TRBJ2-1; V: TRBV27; size: few; D: .; CDR3: CASSLSGNNEQFF; DNA: TGTGCCAGCAGTTTATCGGGTAACAATGAGCAGTTCTTC
J: TRBJ2-1; V: TRBV7-9; size: .; D: .; CDR3: CASNNPDRSVVVQFF; DNA: TGTGCCAGCAACAACCCGGACAGATCCGTAGTTGTGCAGTTCTTC
J: TRBJ1-1; V: TRBV4-1; size: .; D: .; CDR3: CASSQERQDGAFF; DNA: TGCGCCAGCAGCCAAGAGCGACAGGACGGGGCTTTCTTT
J: TRBJ2-1; V: TRBV4-1; size: few; D: .; CDR3: CASSQDSGLVYNEQFF; DNA: TGTGCCAGCAGCCAAGATTCGGGATTGGTATACAATGAGCAGTTCTTC
J: TRBJ1-1; V: TRBV9; size: .; D: TRBD1; CDR3: CASSVALGLPGTGGLEAFF; DNA: TGTGCCAGCAGCGTAGCTTTAGGACTACCGGGGACAGGGGGCTTGGAGGCTTTCTTT
J: TRBJ2-1; V: TRBV7-6; size: .; D: TRBD2; CDR3: CASSTTSRNEQFF; DNA: TGTGCCAGCAGCACGACTAGCCGGAATGAGCAGTTCTTC
J: TRBJ2-3; V: TRBV5-4; size: .; D: TRBD2; CDR3: CASTLLAGITDTQYF; DNA: TGTGCCAGCACCCTCTTAGCGGGGATTACAGATACGCAGTATTTT
J: TRBJ2-7; V: TRBV9; size: .; D: TRBD1; CDR3: CASSPTGATYEQYF; DNA: TGTGCCAGCAGCCCGACAGGGGCCACCTACGAGCAGTACTTC
J: TRBJ2-5; V: TRBV7-9; size: .; D: TRBD1; CDR3: CASSDRDSQETQYF; DNA: TGTGCCAGCAGCGACCGGGACAGCCAAGAGACCCAGTACTTC
J: TRBJ1-1; V: TRBV4-1; size: .; D: .; CDR3: CASSQFQENTEAFF; DNA: TGCGCCAGCAGCCAATTTCAAGAGAACACTGAAGCTTTCTTT
J: TRBJ2-7; V: TRBV6-5; size: .; D: TRBD2; CDR3: CASSYAGGPYEQYF; DNA: TGTGCCAGCAGTTACGCGGGGGGCCCTTACGAGCAGTACTTC
J: TRBJ2-5; V: TRBV13; size: .; D: .; CDR3: CASSSRQSQETQYF; DNA: TGTGCCAGCAGCTCCAGACAGTCACAAGAGACCCAGTACTTC
J: TRBJ1-1; V: TRBV12-5; size: .; D: .; CDR3: CASGLDSLNTEAFF; DNA: TGTGCTAGTGGTTTGGACAGCTTGAACACTGAAGCTTTCTTT
J: TRBJ2-7; V: TRBV9; size: few; D: TRBD2; CDR3: CASSARLSGVGEQYF; DNA: TGTGCCAGCAGCGCTCGACTGAGCGGGGTCGGCGAGCAGTACTTC
J: TRBJ2-5; V: TRBV21-1; size: once; D: .; CDR3: CASRRELATLFETQYF; DNA: TGTGCCAGCAGAAGGGAATTAGCTACACTTTTTGAGACCCAGTACTTC
J: TRBJ2-7; V: TRBV28; size: .; D: .; CDR3: CASSTGTEQYF; DNA: TGTGCCAGCAGTACCGGGACCGAGCAGTACTTC
J: TRBJ2-1; V: TRBV6-5; size: few; D: TRBD2; CDR3: CASSYGLAGGVEKFF; DNA: TGTGCCAGCAGTTACGGACTAGCGGGAGGGGTGGAGAAGTTCTTC
J: TRBJ2-7; V: TRBV6-5; size: few; D: .; CDR3: CASSPRRVGEQYF; DNA: TGTGCCAGCAGCCCACGCAGGGTTGGCGAGCAGTACTTC
J: TRBJ1-6; V: TRBV5-5; size: medium-sized; D: .; CDR3: CASSFLNSYNSPLHF; DNA: TGTGCCAGCAGCTTCCTCAACTCCTATAATTCACCCCTCCACTTT
J: TRBJ2-1; V: TRBV6-5; size: .; D: .; CDR3: CASSYSLSYNEQFF; DNA: TGTGCCAGCAGTTACTCGTTATCCTACAATGAGCAGTTCTTC
J: TRBJ2-7; V: TRBV5-4; size: .; D: .; CDR3: CASSPWQEFSEQYF; DNA: TGTGCCAGCAGCCCCTGGCAGGAGTTCTCCGAGCAGTACTTC
J: TRBJ1-4; V: TRBV5-6; size: .; D: TRBD1; CDR3: CASSLGTGPHKLFF; DNA: TGTGCCAGCAGCTTGGGGACAGGGCCCCATAAACTGTTTTTT
J: TRBJ2-1; V: TRBV11-3; size: .; D: TRBD1; CDR3: CASLSRGLSYNEQFF; DNA: TGTGCCAGCTTGTCCAGGGGGCTTTCATACAATGAGCAGTTCTTC
J: TRBJ2-7; V: TRBV6-5; size: few; D: .; CDR3: CASNTGETLYEQYF; DNA: TGTGCCAGCAATACGGGAGAGACCCTCTACGAGCAGTACTTC
J: TRBJ1-5; V: TRBV27; size: .; D: .; CDR3: CASATGARQPQHF; DNA: TGTGCCAGCGCGACGGGGGCGCGTCAGCCCCAGCATTTT
J: TRBJ2-3; V: TRBV9; size: .; D: .; CDR3: CASSVVGADTQYF; DNA: TGTGCCAGCAGCGTAGTAGGGGCAGATACGCAGTATTTT
J: TRBJ1-5; V: TRBV7-6; size: few; D: .; CDR3: CASSLATNQPQHF; DNA: TGTGCCAGCAGCTTAGCCACTAATCAGCCCCAGCATTTT
J: TRBJ2-4; V: TRBV9; size: few; D: .; CDR3: CASSGSENIQYF; DNA: TGTGCCAGCAGCGGATCAGAAAACATTCAGTACTTC
J: TRBJ2-7; V: TRBV7-9; size: once; D: .; CDR3: CASIRGTSYEQYF; DNA: TGTGCCAGCATCCGGGGGACCTCCTACGAGCAGTACTTC
J: TRBJ2-1; V: TRBV6-1; size: few; D: TRBD2; CDR3: CASTPLREGPNEQFF; DNA: TGTGCCAGCACACCTTTGAGGGAGGGGCCCAATGAGCAGTTCTTC
J: TRBJ2-7; V: TRBV5-6; size: .; D: .; CDR3: CASSTIDGSSYEQYF; DNA: TGTGCCAGCAGCACCATAGACGGGAGCTCCTACGAGCAGTACTTC
J: TRBJ2-7; V: TRBV18; size: once; D: .; CDR3: CASSRSYEQYF; DNA: TGTGCCAGCTCACGGTCCTACGAGCAGTACTTC
J: TRBJ1-6; V: TRBV27; size: .; D: TRBD1; CDR3: CASSLQGTHSPLHF; DNA: TGTGCCAGCAGCCTACAGGGGACTCATTCACCCCTCCACTTT
J: TRBJ2-7; V: TRBV5-1; size: few; D: .; CDR3: CASSLVGTPNEQYF; DNA: TGCGCCAGCAGCTTGGTTGGGACACCGAACGAGCAGTACTTC
J: TRBJ2-7; V: TRBV7-6; size: .; D: .; CDR3: CASSLGPDYEQYF; DNA: TGTGCCAGCAGCTTAGGGCCAGACTACGAGCAGTACTTC
J: TRBJ2-2; V: TRBV4-1; size: few; D: TRBD2; CDR3: CASSQVPGGSNTGELFF; DNA: TGCGCCAGCAGCCAAGTGCCCGGGGGGTCGAACACCGGGGAGCTGTTTTTT
J: TRBJ2-7; V: TRBV7-9; size: .; D: TRBD2; CDR3: CASSATSGFIYEQYF; DNA: TGTGCCAGCAGCGCAACTAGCGGGTTTATCTACGAGCAGTACTTC
J: TRBJ2-3; V: TRBV4-1; size: .; D: .; CDR3: CASSQEGGLGSTDTQYF; DNA: TGCGCCAGCAGCCAAGAAGGAGGATTGGGGAGCACAGATACGCAGTATTTT
J: TRBJ2-3; V: TRBV4-1; size: .; D: .; CDR3: CASSQGGPTQYF; DNA: TGCGCCAGCAGCCAAGGCGGACCAACGCAGTATTTT
J: TRBJ2-2; V: TRBV27; size: .; D: .; CDR3: CASRLHRESPGELFF; DNA: TGTGCCAGCAGGTTACACAGGGAATCACCCGGGGAGCTGTTTTTT
J: TRBJ2-3; V: TRBV13; size: .; D: .; CDR3: CASSPLRTDTQYF; DNA: TGTGCCAGCAGCCCCCTTAGGACAGATACGCAGTATTTT
J: TRBJ2-7; V: TRBV2; size: .; D: .; CDR3: CASFPGVDEQYF; DNA: TGTGCCAGCTTCCCAGGGGTGGACGAGCAGTACTTC
J: TRBJ1-2; V: TRBV6-5; size: medium-sized; D: .; CDR3: CASSYSSPWDYGYTF; DNA: TGTGCCAGCAGTTACTCGTCACCGTGGGACTATGGCTACACCTTC
J: TRBJ2-3; V: TRBV7-6; size: .; D: TRBD2; CDR3: CASSVRYSGGSTDTQYF; DNA: TGTGCCAGCAGCGTACGGTACTCGGGGGGAAGCACAGATACGCAGTATTTT
J: TRBJ2-1; V: TRBV6-6; size: few; D: .; CDR3: CASSYGNNEQFF; DNA: TGTGCCAGCAGTTACGGTAACAATGAGCAGTTCTTC
J: TRBJ2-7; V: TRBV10-3; size: .; D: TRBD1; CDR3: CAITNEAGTGTYEQYF; DNA: TGTGCCATCACCAATGAAGCCGGGACAGGGACCTACGAGCAGTACTTC
J: TRBJ1-2; V: TRBV27; size: .; D: .; CDR3: CASSFTGGDYGYTF; DNA: TGTGCCAGCAGTTTCACCGGCGGGGACTATGGCTACACCTTC
J: TRBJ2-2; V: TRBV6-5; size: few; D: TRBD2; CDR3: CASTVAGVNTGELFF; DNA: TGTGCCAGCACCGTAGCGGGAGTGAACACCGGGGAGCTGTTTTTT
J: TRBJ2-3; V: TRBV7-3; size: .; D: TRBD2; CDR3: CASSRGLAGVTSTDTQYF; DNA: TGTGCCAGCAGCCGGGGACTAGCGGGAGTTACTAGCACAGATACGCAGTATTTT
J: TRBJ1-2; V: TRBV6-5; size: .; D: .; CDR3: CASSYFSANYGYTF; DNA: TGTGCCAGCAGTTACTTTTCAGCTAACTATGGCTACACCTTC